These 25 T cell receptor beta chains were all obtained from the same sample, sequenced in a study of blood T cell repertoires in COVID-19. Only in-frame clones appear in the TCRdb table, and some are missing; sequencing was by immunoSEQ multiplex PCR. Here the sample spans 140,000 or so clones, about nine tenths being singletons. The sequencing sample was made of peripheral blood. These receptors all stem from a human donor in a cohort sampled during active COVID-19.

This chain uses TRBV4-3 with TRBJ1-1; D might be TRBD1 (6 bases). The V and J ends lost 0 bases and 3 bases respectively, with 8 bases between them. Germline V CDR1 and CDR2: LGHNA, YSLEER. This CDR3 region has 14 residues. Written as DNA, the CDR3 is TGCGCCAGCAGCCAAGACCCAGGGGACACTGAAGCTTTCTTT. Amino acids: CASSQDPGDTEAFF.

Many counts were recorded for this clone. The V gene is TRBV4-2, the J gene TRBJ2-1; 8 bases agree with TRBD2. Germline CDR1 LGHNA, CDR2 YNFKEQ. Unmatched junction bases numbered 8, after V lost 0 bases and J lost 7 bases. The CDR3 contains 16 residues. CDR3 amino acids: CASSQDSGLASNEQFF. Written as DNA, the CDR3 is TGTGCCAGCAGCCAAGATAGCGGACTAGCTTCTAATGAGCAGTTCTTC.

This clone was seen a handful of times. The chain combines TRBV5-1 with TRBJ2-1; the D is unclear. Germline loops: CDR1 SGHRS, CDR2 YFSETQ. The V gene lost 10 bases and the J gene lost 7 bases, with 21 bases spanning the gap. The CDR3 is 14 residues long. Here the CDR3 reads CAGAVDGARNEQFF. The CDR3 coding sequence is TGCGCCGGAGCAGTCGACGGCGCCCGAAATGAGCAGTTCTTC.

This chain connects TRBV4-3 to TRBJ1-6; tentative D call: TRBD1 (5 bases). V was cut by 4 bases and J by 9 bases, with 13 bases left in between. Per germline, CDR1 LGHNA and CDR2 YSLEER. The CDR3 sequence is 14 residues long. The CDR3 sequence is CASSLQGRGSPLHF. The CDR3 DNA reads TGCGCCAGCAGCCTGCAGGGTAGGGGTTCACCCCTCCACTTT.

J is TRBJ1-4 and V is TRBV2, with a possible D match to TRBD1 (5 bases). This CDR3 contains 15 residues. Germline CDR1 reads SNHLY; CDR2 reads FYNNEI. The CDR3 reads CPKDGFGGENEKLFF. Written as DNA, the CDR3 is TGTCCAAAAGACGGGTTCGGGGGGGAGAATGAAAAACTGTTTTTT.

This chain uses TRBV10-3 with TRBJ1-5; D not certain. The germline V gene has CDR1 ENHRY and CDR2 SYGVKD. The V end was cut by 2 bases, the J end by 6 bases, with 11 bases between. The CDR3 extends over 14 amino acids. The CDR3 region is CAISEPGLVQPQHF. The CDR3 bases are TGTGCCATCAGTGAGCCCGGGTTGGTTCAGCCCCAGCATTTT.

The chain is built from TRBV30 and TRBJ2-5, with D uncertain. Germline CDR1 is GTSNPN and CDR2 is SVGIG (reference sequence). V dropped 0 bases and J dropped 2 bases, with 7 bases sitting between them. The CDR3 totals 13 residues. CDR3 loop: CAWSVSRQETQYF. The CDR3 DNA reads as TGTGCCTGGAGTGTTTCCAGACAAGAGACCCAGTACTTC.

The sample holds a few counts of this clone. V usage is TRBV2 and J usage is TRBJ1-2, with TRBD1 matching 7 bases. The CDR3 loop spans 13 amino acids. V lost 6 bases, J lost 1 base, and 2 bases stayed unmatched. The germline gives CDR1 SNHLY, CDR2 FYNNEI. The DNA for the CDR3 is TGTGCCAGCAGAAGGGACAGTAACTATGGCTACACCTTC. Translation: CASRRDSNYGYTF.

The V gene is TRBV5-1, the J gene TRBJ2-2; D call uncertain. Germline V gives CDR1 SGHRS, CDR2 YFSETQ. Trimming removed 4 bases at V and 7 bases at J, with 5 bases between. CDR3 length equals 11 residues. This CDR3 is CASSTYGELFF. The CDR3 bases are TGCGCCAGCAGCACATACGGGGAGCTGTTTTTT. Using reference TRBV5-1 and TRBJ2-2 for the parts outside the CDR3, the full variable domain is KAGVTQTPRYLIKTRGQQVTLSCSPISGHRSVSWYQQTPGQGLQFLFEYFSETQRNKGNFPGRFSGRQFSNSRSEMNVSTLELGDSALYLCASSTYGELFFGEGSRLTVL.

The table lists this clone with a few counts. V is TRBV27 and J is TRBJ2-7, with 9 bases aligning to TRBD1. This CDR3 comprises 15 residues. In germline, CDR1 is MNHEY, CDR2 SMNVEV (reference sequence). J lost 4 bases, V lost 0 bases, and 4 bases had no gene match. Written as DNA, the CDR3 is TGTGCCAGCAGTTTATCGGGGACAGGGATATACGAGCAGTACTTC. It encodes CASSLSGTGIYEQYF.

The chain has TRBV5-1 and TRBJ1-2; the D gene is possibly TRBD1 (5 bases). The V gene lost 4 bases and the J gene lost 4 bases, with 17 bases spanning the gap. Looked up from germline, CDR1 is SGHRS and CDR2 is YFSETQ. The CDR3 has 15 amino acids. For the CDR3, the DNA is TGCGCCAGCAGCAGCAGATCAGGGTTTCCCTATGGCTACACCTTC. It encodes CASSSRSGFPYGYTF.

The V gene is TRBV2, the J gene TRBJ2-2; 7 bases are a match to TRBD1. The CDR3 covers 14 residues. Trimming removed 4 bases from V and 6 bases from J; junction bases left unmatched: 5. Germline V CDR1 and CDR2: SNHLY, FYNNEI. The CDR3 DNA sequence: TGTGCCAGCAGTGCCCGGACAGGTCCCGGGGAGCTGTTTTTT. Its protein is CASSARTGPGELFF.

V and J are TRBV9 and TRBJ2-3, with a tentative D call TRBD2 (5 bases). Germline values: CDR1 SGDLS, CDR2 YYNGEE. This CDR3 is 15 amino acids long. The ends were cut back, 0 bases at V and 1 base at J, with 9 bases in the middle. The CDR3 nucleotides are TGTGCCAGCAGCGTAGATAACGGGGGCACAGATACGCAGTATTTT. Encoded protein: CASSVDNGGTDTQYF.

V usage is TRBV6-1 and J usage is TRBJ1-2; D gene uncertain. Germline CDR1 is MNHNS and CDR2 is SASEGT. The CDR3 spans 14 residues. Between the trimmed V and J ends, which lost 1 base and 4 bases, there was a span of 10 bases. The DNA for the CDR3 is TGTGCCAGCAGTGAAGGGGCGTACGGCTATGGCTACACCTTC. Translation: CASSEGAYGYGYTF.

V and J are TRBV6-5 and TRBJ2-5, with 11 nucleotides matching TRBD2. The CDR3 has 16 residues. J gave up 2 bases and V 1 base, and 3 bases lay outside the gene matches. CDR1 and CDR2 (germline): MNHEY, SVGAGI. The CDR3 region has the DNA TGTGCCAGCAGTTACTTAGCTAGCGGGGGGCAAGAGACCCAGTACTTC. This encodes CASSYLASGGQETQYF.

In the case of this clone: Other DNA sequences in the same sample also yield this CDR3. The CDR3 region is CASSQERNRLSEAFF. DNA for the CDR3: TGCGCCAGCAGCCAAGAAAGGAACAGGTTATCTGAAGCTTTCTTT. The chain uses TRBV4-3 and TRBJ1-1; a weak D match, TRBD1 (5 bases). CDR3 length: 15 residues. V lost 0 bases to trimming and J lost 6 bases, with 14 bases between them. Germline loops: CDR1 LGHNA, CDR2 YSLEER.

The chain links TRBV7-6 to TRBJ1-1; D not certain. There are 17 residues in the CDR3. The germline gives CDR1 SGHVS, CDR2 FNYEAQ. The V and J ends lost 0 bases and 0 bases respectively, with 14 bases between them. The CDR3 protein is CASSLAPWTGMNTEAFF. CDR3 nucleotide sequence: TGTGCCAGCAGCTTAGCGCCGTGGACCGGGATGAACACTGAAGCTTTCTTT.

V usage is TRBV11-2 and J usage is TRBJ2-3; 7 bases are a match to TRBD1. The CDR3 is 17 residues long. The germline V gene has CDR1 SGHAT and CDR2 FQNNGV. The V segment lost 5 bases and the J segment 1 base; nucleotides outside the gene matches: 12. CDR3: CASSLTGSRHGTDTQYF. CDR3 bases: TGTGCCAGCAGCCTGACAGGGTCTCGTCATGGCACAGATACGCAGTATTTT.

With regard to this clone: The sample carries other DNA sequences with the same CDR3. This chain connects TRBV9 to TRBJ2-3; TRBD2 might be the D (5 bases). V gave up 0 bases and J gave up 4 bases, with 9 bases separating them. The CDR3 loop spans 14 amino acids. CDR1 and CDR2 (germline): SGDLS, YYNGEE. In DNA form, the CDR3 reads TGTGCCAGCAGCGTAGGGGGTAGCGCAGATACGCAGTATTTT. Its protein is CASSVGGSADTQYF.

The chain employs TRBV19 and TRBJ2-7; no reliable D call. The CDR3 runs to 12 residues. Trimming removed 1 base from V and 7 bases from J, with 8 bases in between. The germline V gene encodes CDR1 LNHDA and CDR2 SQIVND (reference sequence). In nucleotides, the CDR3 is TGTGCCAGTAGTATAGGTTATTCGGAGCAGTACTTC. Protein: CASSIGYSEQYF.

The rearrangement uses TRBV25-1 and TRBJ1-1; D is undetermined. This CDR3 has 13 amino acids. Germline lookup yields CDR1 MGHDK and CDR2 SYGVNS. V lost 4 bases and J 0 bases, leaving 6 bases between the germline ends. CDR3 sequence reads: CASSGAVNTEAFF. The CDR3 DNA follows: TGTGCCAGCAGTGGTGCAGTGAACACTGAAGCTTTCTTT.

This rearrangement joins TRBV4-2 to TRBJ1-1, with D unresolved. V was trimmed by 1 base and J by 2 bases, leaving 8 bases between them. Germline CDR1 and CDR2: LGHNA and YNFKEQ. The CDR3 is made up of 14 amino acids. In DNA, the CDR3 is TGTGCCAGCAGCCAAGCCCCAGAAAACACTGAAGCTTTCTTT. As protein: CASSQAPENTEAFF.

The chain links TRBV9 to TRBJ2-3; 12 bases are shared with TRBD2. The V segment lost 4 bases and the J segment 8 bases; nucleotides outside the gene matches: 2. This CDR3 is built from 13 residues. The germline V gene has CDR1 SGDLS and CDR2 YYNGEE. The DNA for the CDR3 is TGTGCCAGCAGCCTGACTAGCGGGGGTACGCAGTATTTT. This encodes CASSLTSGGTQYF.

The CDR3 sequence is CAWSWSGGITDTQYF. The CDR3 DNA sequence: TGTGCCTGGAGTTGGAGCGGGGGTATAACAGATACGCAGTATTTT. This chain uses TRBV30 with TRBJ2-3; TRBD2 matches 8 bases. Germline V gives CDR1 GTSNPN, CDR2 SVGIG (reference sequence). V lost 2 bases to trimming and J lost 3 bases; unmatched junction nucleotides: 7. CDR3 length: 15 amino acids.

This sequence joins TRBV21-1 and TRBJ2-7; the DNA was not compared with TRBD1, the D call given in the table. TRBV21-1 is flagged as a pseudogene. CDR3 length: 16 residues. The DNA for the CDR3 is TGTGCCAGCAGCAGACTGACAGTTTTTACATCCTACGAGCAGTACTTC. It specifies CASSRLTVFTSYEQYF.